Listed below are T cell receptor beta chains from one sample, sequenced in a study of regulatory T cells in long-lasting Graves disease. TCRdb analysed the multiplex PCR reads with MiXCR anew, one entry per CDR3 protein. Here the sample spans fewer than 500,000 distinct CDR3 sequences, roughly 16% being singletons. This same sample was also taken into another study, of T cells in Graves' hyperthyroidism and ophthalmopathy.

Sequenced material: peripheral blood mononuclear cells (PBMCs), taken at new diagnosis, from a patient treated with antithyroid drugs. Receptors originate from a man between 40 and 49 years old with Graves disease. CDR3s include the opening cysteine and the closing phenylalanine or tryptophan. A D gene is named only where the DNA matches it firmly. Clone size is not always given. Where it is, it says once, few, many or a class for expanded clones.

TRBV12-3/TRBV12-4	NA	TRBJ1-2	many	TGTGCCAGCAGTCCGACCCACACGGCGGACTATGGCTACACCTTC	CASSPTHTADYGYTF
TRBV15	TRBD1	TRBJ2-1	NA	TGTGCCACCAGCAGAGATAGTGGGACAGGGGGCTACAATGAGCAGTTCTTC	CATSRDSGTGGYNEQFF
TRBV24-1	NA	TRBJ2-5	many	TGTGCCACCAGTGACCCTGGGGCTGCAGGGGAGACCCAGTACTTC	CATSDPGAAGETQYF
TRBV28	TRBD2	TRBJ2-2	many	TGTGCCAGCAGTTTCAGTGGACTAGCGGGAGTCGACACCGGGGAGCTGTTTTTT	CASSFSGLAGVDTGELFF
TRBV27	NA	TRBJ2-5	NA	TGTGCCAGCAGTTTATACAGGGACCTGGGGGAGACCCAGTACTTC	CASSLYRDLGETQYF
TRBV30	NA	TRBJ2-1	many	TGTGCCTGGAGCGCAGCAGGGTATAGGCAGTTCTTC	CAWSAAGYRQFF
TRBV6-1	NA	TRBJ1-1	many	TGTGCCAGCAGTGAATTTGTCTGGACTGAAGCTTTCTTT	CASSEFVWTEAFF
TRBV3-1	NA	TRBJ2-1	few	TGTGCCAGCAGCCTCCGTGGGTCCTGCAATGAGCAGTTCTTC	CASSLRGSCNEQFF
TRBV6-2/TRBV6-3	TRBD2	TRBJ2-2	few	TGTGCCAGCAGTTCTAGCGGAAGGGCCGCCGGGGAGCTGTTTTTT	CASSSSGRAAGELFF
TRBV18	TRBD1	TRBJ2-2	many	TGTGCCAGCTCAAATACTCGACAGGGGGCGCGGGAGCTGTTTTTT	CASSNTRQGARELFF
TRBV14	NA	TRBJ1-2	once	TGTGCCAGCAGCCAAGACTCAGGGTTTGGCTACACCTTC	CASSQDSGFGYTF
TRBV3-1	NA	TRBJ1-3	many	TGTGCCAGCAGCCAAGACGCGCAGGGAAACACCATATATTTT	CASSQDAQGNTIYF
TRBV20-1	TRBD1	TRBJ1-5	many	TGCAGTGCTAGAGATTCCGGGACAGCAATCAAGCCCCAGCATTTT	CSARDSGTAIKPQHF
TRBV29-1	TRBD2	TRBJ2-2	few	TGCAGCGGGGGGGGACTAGCGGGAGAGAACACCGGGGAGCTGTTTTTT	CSGGGLAGENTGELFF
TRBV28	TRBD2	TRBJ2-3	many	TGTGCCAGCACCCAGCCTGCGGGAGTTCTTGACACAGATACGCAGTATTTT	CASTQPAGVLDTDTQYF
TRBV18	TRBD2	TRBJ2-7	few	TGTGCCAGCTCACCATCCCTGACTAGCTGGTACGAGCAGTACTTC	CASSPSLTSWYEQYF
TRBV10-3	TRBD2	TRBJ2-7	few	TGTGCCACGGCCGGGACTAGCGGGAGGGCGAGCTCCTACGAGCAGTACTTC	CATAGTSGRASSYEQYF
TRBV20-1	TRBD2	TRBJ2-1	few	TGCAGTGCGGAAAGAGGGCGGGAGGCTGAGCAGTTCTTC	CSAERGREAEQFF
TRBV29-1	NA	TRBJ2-1	few	TGCAGCGTTGAACGGTGGGATGAGCAGTTCTTC	CSVERWDEQFF
TRBV6-1	NA	TRBJ2-1	NA	TGTGCCAGCAGCCCACTAGGGATGGGCGAGCAGTTCTTC	CASSPLGMGEQFF
TRBV7-3	NA	TRBJ2-1	many	TGTGCCAGCAGCTCTGGTTTGGGAAATGAGCAGTTCTTC	CASSSGLGNEQFF
TRBV5-1	TRBD2	TRBJ2-1	many	TGCGCCAGTCACACGACTAGCGGGGGGATGAATGAGCAGTTCTTC	CASHTTSGGMNEQFF
TRBV10-3	NA	TRBJ1-6	many	TGTGCCATCAGTGAGTCTCCGGGAGGGAGGGATTCACCCCTCCACTTT	CAISESPGGRDSPLHF
TRBV12-3/TRBV12-4	TRBD2	TRBJ2-2	many	TGTGCCAGCAGCCCAAATTTATCCGGGAGGTTGGACGGGGAGCTGTTTTTT	CASSPNLSGRLDGELFF
TRBV4-1	NA	TRBJ2-1	few	TGCGCCAGCAGCCAAGAAGGTGGGAGAATCTCCAATGAGCAGTTCTTC	CASSQEGGRISNEQFF
TRBV10-3	TRBD1	TRBJ1-5	NA	TGTGCCATCAGTGGCGGGACAGGGGATGCTCAGCCCCAGCATTTT	CAISGGTGDAQPQHF
TRBV20-1	TRBD2	TRBJ2-7	many	TGCAGTGCACCTTCTAGCGGGAGGGCCTTCTACGAGCAGTACTTC	CSAPSSGRAFYEQYF
TRBV20-1	TRBD2	TRBJ2-1	NA	TGCAGTGCCCCAACGCCAGCGGGAGGTTCCCCGAGCTCCTACAATGAGCAGTTCTTC	CSAPTPAGGSPSSYNEQFF
TRBV11-2	TRBD2	TRBJ2-1	many	TGTGCCAGCAGCTTAGTAGGGGAGGGAGTTAGCTCCTACAATGAGCAGTTCTTC	CASSLVGEGVSSYNEQFF
TRBV2	TRBD2	TRBJ2-5	many	TGTGCCAGCAGTGTTGAGAGCGGGAGTTCGGAGACCCAGTACTTC	CASSVESGSSETQYF
TRBV18	TRBD1	TRBJ2-3	once	TGTGCCAGCTCACGGGGACAGAGCACAGATACGCAGTATTTT	CASSRGQSTDTQYF
TRBV19	NA	TRBJ2-1	NA	TGTGCCAGTAGTAAAATAGGGACGGCTTTTTCTGAGCAGTTCTTC	CASSKIGTAFSEQFF
TRBV20-1	NA	TRBJ2-7	NA	TGCAGTGCTAGTACCGGGACATGGGGCGACGAGCAGTACTTC	CSASTGTWGDEQYF
TRBV20-1	NA	TRBJ2-1	many	TGCAGTGCCCTCACCGGGCGGAGACCCTACAATGAGCAGTTCTTC	CSALTGRRPYNEQFF